This T cell receptor beta chain was sequenced during a study of shared T cell receptors in the human thymus. The germline V gene encodes CDR1 LNHNV and CDR2 YYDKDF (reference sequence). The J segment lost 4 bases and the V segment lost 5 bases, leaving 8 bases of the junction unmatched. CDR3 length: 16 residues. Here immunoSEQ multiplex PCR was the method, and the copy in TCRdb shows in-frame clones only, minus some. The sample shows hundreds of thousands of clones, 85% to 90% of them seen only once. This same sample was also taken into another study, of human thymus T cells. From that paper: Across thymic and blood repertoires, the usage of V and J genes appeared to be biased. Thymic repertoires overlap heavily among unrelated individuals, related research has reported.

Sequenced sample: thymocytes. This TCR derives from a boy in the first two years of life with a congenital heart defect. V gene TRBV15 combines with J gene TRBJ2-7, with 13 bases aligning to TRBD2. The chain's CDR3 is CATSEPGLAGPYEQYF. The CDR3, as DNA: TGTGCCACCAGCGAACCGGGACTAGCGGGGCCTTACGAGCAGTACTTC.